The source of this T cell receptor beta chain is a study of blood T cells in healthy people across ages. This clonotype was found a few times. Through a sample-barcoded 5' primer and a J-beta primer mix, a second PCR was run for about 6 to 12 cycles. TCRdb itself ran the 5' RACE reads through MiXCR, one entry per CDR3 protein. This sample yields hundreds of thousands of distinct CDR3 sequences, of which 35% to 50% are seen a single time; around 30% belongs to the top ten. Material: blood. The TCR comes from an elderly man in good health.

The CDR3 nucleotides read TGTGCCAGCAGACCCGGGACTAGCGGGAGTGGGGATGTCCCAGATACGCAGTATTTT. It codes for CASRPGTSGSGDVPDTQYF. The chain has TRBV3-1 and TRBJ2-3; TRBD2 agrees at 14 bases. Trimming cost V 6 bases and J 4 bases; bases outside gene matches: 15. The CDR3 is 19 amino acids. Germline V gene sequence: CDR1 LGHDT, CDR2 YNNKEL (reference sequence).